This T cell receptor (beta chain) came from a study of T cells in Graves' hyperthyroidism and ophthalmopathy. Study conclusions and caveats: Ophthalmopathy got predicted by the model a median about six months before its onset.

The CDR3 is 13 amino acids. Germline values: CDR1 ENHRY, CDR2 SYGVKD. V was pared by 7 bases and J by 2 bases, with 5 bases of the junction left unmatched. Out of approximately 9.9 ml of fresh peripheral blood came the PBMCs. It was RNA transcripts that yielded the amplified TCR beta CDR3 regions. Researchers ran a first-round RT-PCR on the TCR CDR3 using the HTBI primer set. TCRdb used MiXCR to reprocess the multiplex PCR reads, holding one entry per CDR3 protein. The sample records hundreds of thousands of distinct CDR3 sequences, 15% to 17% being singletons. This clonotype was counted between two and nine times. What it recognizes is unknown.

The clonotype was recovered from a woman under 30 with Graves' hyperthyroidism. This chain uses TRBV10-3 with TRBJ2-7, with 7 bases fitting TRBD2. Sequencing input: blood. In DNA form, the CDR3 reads TGTGCCATCACCCCGGGAGGAACCTACGAGCAGTACTTC. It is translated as CAITPGGTYEQYF.